Reported below is one T cell receptor (beta chain). What it binds is not known. The length of the CDR3 is 16 residues. V lost 4 bases to trimming and J lost 0 bases; unmatched junction nucleotides: 5. Germline assignment: CDR1 SGHRS and CDR2 YFSETQ. PCR amplification relied on 60 Vbeta primers (plus 13 Jbeta primers). Generated by immunoSEQ multiplex PCR, the TCRdb table keeps only in-frame clones and is missing some. The sample lists 170,000 or so clones, 77% occurring once. This entry belongs to a study of cytomegalovirus exposure and HLA in healthy donors. Broader study findings: TRBV6-2, TRBV6-3 and some other V segments were unresolvable in 87-base-pair reads.

Sample: PBMCs. The clonotype originates from a woman aged 25-40 years in good health and CMV-seronegative. The V call is TRBV5-1, the J call TRBJ2-3; 10 positions match TRBD1. The CDR3 bases are TGCGCCAGCAGCGCAACGGGACAGGGGAGCACAGATACGCAGTATTTT. The encoded protein is CASSATGQGSTDTQYF.